This record looks at one T cell receptor beta chain sequence and its context. Antigen unknown. Repertoires were generated with immunoSEQ multiplex PCR, while TCRdb's copy carries only in-frame clones and drops some. In the table there are around 2.1 million clones, nearly 97% of which are singletons. The data originate from a study of shared clonotypes between healthy human individuals. Broader study findings: A generally larger estimated richness was seen in naive subsets than in memory subsets. Across a handful of donors, naive CD4 shared 5% to 6%, naive CD8 3.5% to 4%, memory CD4 less than 2.5%, memory CD8 0.35% to 0.5%.

Germline-derived CDR1 and CDR2 are SGHTA and FQGNSA. The CDR3 covers 15 residues. With 3 bases removed from V and 0 bases from J, the gap between germline ends came to 11 bases. This TCR was recovered from a man between 18 and 29 years old in good health. The chain couples TRBV7-2 to TRBJ1-1; D is ambiguous. Sample: naive CD4+ T cells sorted from blood. Subset here: CD45RA+ positively selected. DNA for the CDR3: TGTGCCAGCAGCTTGTCAACCGTCATGAACACTGAAGCTTTCTTT. Translating gives CASSLSTVMNTEAFF.